Below, 23 T cell receptor beta chains from the same sample are listed, as sequenced in a study of T-cell reconstitution after alpha-beta-depleted transplantation in children. During its preparation, the TCRbeta library received unique molecular identifiers. TCRdb recomputed calls from the PCR reads with MiXCR, one row per CDR3 protein. The sample includes more than 550,000 distinct CDR3 sequences, about 10% of them seen just once. Material: PBMCs from the stem cell graft donor, obtained from the stem cell graft. The receptors derive from a human donor who donated a stem cell graft to a child with acute myeloid leukemia.

Many counts were recorded for this clonotype. V and J are TRBV4-2 and TRBJ1-4; 8 bases fit TRBD1. In germline, CDR1 is LGHNA, CDR2 YNFKEQ. The trim removed 1 base at V and 8 bases at J, leaving 9 bases unmatched. The CDR3 runs 16 residues. CDR3 residues: CASSQGGDRGREKLFF. The DNA of the CDR3 is TGTGCCAGCAGCCAAGGGGGTGACAGGGGACGAGAAAAACTGTTTTTT.

This clonotype was observed at least ten times. The V and J genes are TRBV12-3 or TRBV12-4 and TRBJ2-2, with D tentatively TRBD2 (6 bases). The CDR3 extends over 15 amino acids. V was cut by 6 bases and J by 6 bases, with 17 bases left in between. The CDR3 region has the DNA TGTGCCAGCAGCCTCCGCGGGATTGGTTCCGGGGAGCTGTTTTTT. It translates to CASSLRGIGSGELFF.

A single count supports this clonotype. The V call is TRBV10-3, the J call TRBJ2-5; the D is unclear. The CDR3 totals 12 residues. Germline CDR1 is ENHRY and CDR2 is SYGVKD. The V and J ends lost 4 bases and 2 bases respectively, with 5 bases between them. Written as DNA, the CDR3 is TGTGCCATCAGTGCACAGCAAGAGACCCAGTACTTC. Its translation: CAISAQQETQYF.

This clonotype was observed many times. The chain joins TRBV18 to TRBJ2-1; D gene unclear. Per germline, CDR1 KGHSH and CDR2 LQKENI. This CDR3 contains 13 residues. The V end lost 3 bases, the J end lost 9 bases, and 12 bases lay between the germline ends. The CDR3 DNA sequence: TGTGCCAGCTCACCTATTACGGGCAGTGAGCAGTTCTTC. This codes for CASSPITGSEQFF.

The chain uses TRBV7-2 and TRBJ2-7; TRBD1 agrees at 7 bases. Germline CDR1 and CDR2: SGHTA and FQGNSA. V trimming: 5 bases; J trimming: 3 bases; junction bases outside the gene matches: 10. This CDR3 is 15 amino acids long. For the CDR3, the DNA is TGTGCCAGCAGCCGCTTTGGGGACAGCGTCTACGAGCAGTACTTC. Protein: CASSRFGDSVYEQYF.

This clonotype has a count of ten or more. The CDR3 loop is CASSRHGLRRLETQYF. The DNA of the CDR3 is TGTGCCAGCAGCCGACATGGGCTACGGAGGTTAGAGACCCAGTACTTC. The V call is TRBV7-2, the J call TRBJ2-5, with D possibly TRBD2 on 5 matching bases. Germline CDR1 and CDR2: SGHTA and FQGNSA. There are 16 residues in the CDR3. Between the trimmed V and J ends, which lost 5 bases and 4 bases, there was a span of 20 bases.

This clonotype was seen ten or more times. At one boundary the junction diverges from the germline segment, which might be a read error. The chain recombines TRBV5-1 with TRBJ2-1; 9 nucleotides line up with TRBD2. The V gene's germline CDR1 is SGHRS and CDR2 YFSETQ. There are 13 residues in the CDR3. The CDR3 bases are TGTGCCAGCAGTATTAGCGGGAGTAATGAGCAGTTCTTC. Encoded protein: CASSISGSNEQFF.

The rearrangement uses TRBV3-1 and TRBJ2-1; the D gene is possibly TRBD1 (6 bases). Per germline, CDR1 LGHDT and CDR2 YNNKEL (reference sequence). The V end lost 5 bases, the J end lost 6 bases, and 17 bases lay between the germline ends. This CDR3 has 15 amino acids. The CDR3 DNA follows: TGTGCCAGCAGCTCATCGGGACAAGAACGCAATGAGCAGTTCTTC. Its translation is CASSSSGQERNEQFF.

This clonotype was recorded a few times. The J gene is TRBJ1-6, the V gene TRBV18; tentative D call: TRBD1 (6 bases). Germline CDR1 reads KGHSH; CDR2 reads LQKENI. CDR3 size: 15 residues. The ends were cut back, 3 bases at V and 7 bases at J, with 13 bases in the middle. CDR3 residues: CASSPGGQTNSPLHF. CDR3 DNA: TGTGCCAGCTCACCTGGTGGACAGACGAATTCACCCCTCCACTTT.

This clonotype was counted at least ten times. The chain joins TRBV20-1 to TRBJ2-1; D is unresolved. V was shortened by 3 bases and J by 5 bases, with 14 bases between the two germline ends. Per the germline V gene, CDR1 is DFQATT and CDR2 is SNEGSKA (reference sequence). This CDR3 spans 14 amino acids. DNA of the CDR3: TGCAGTGCTAGGCCCGTGTACTTCCACAATGAGCAGTTCTTC. It encodes CSARPVYFHNEQFF.

Note on this clonotype: A clone one base away is much larger, so this may be a read error. This chain uses TRBV29-1 with TRBJ2-7; no reliable D call. The CDR3 loop spans 13 amino acids. Germline loops: CDR1 SQVTM, CDR2 ANQGSEA. Trimming took 5 bases from V and 3 from J, leaving 14 bases between them. DNA for the CDR3: TGCAGCGTTTCGCTGAACGGAAACTACGAGCAGTACTTC. It specifies CSVSLNGNYEQYF.

This clonotype has only a few counts. The V call is TRBV20-1, the J call TRBJ1-5, with D perhaps TRBD1 (6 bases). Germline CDR1 DFQATT, CDR2 SNEGSKA (reference sequence). The CDR3 length is 14 residues. The V end was cut by 6 bases, the J end by 4 bases, with 16 bases between. The CDR3 region is CSAAPGTLNQPQHF. Written as DNA, the CDR3 is TGCAGTGCAGCCCCCGGGACACTAAATCAGCCCCAGCATTTT.

This clonotype was seen only a few times. The CDR3 reads CSASVGRESADTQYF. The CDR3 region has the DNA TGCAGTGCTAGTGTCGGCAGGGAGAGCGCAGATACGCAGTATTTT. This chain uses TRBV20-1 with TRBJ2-3; D possibly uses TRBD1 or TRBD2 (5 bases each). Germline lookup yields CDR1 DFQATT and CDR2 SNEGSKA (reference sequence). CDR3 length: 15 amino acids. Trimming removed 3 bases from V and 4 bases from J, with 17 bases in between.

This clonotype was found a few times. V usage is TRBV4-3 and J usage is TRBJ2-5; D gene unclear. V gave up 0 bases and J gave up 4 bases, with 15 bases separating them. CDR3 size: 16 residues. CDR1 and CDR2 (germline): LGHNA, YSLEER. CDR3 sequence reads: CASSQDRRLGRETQYF. CDR3 DNA sequence: TGCGCCAGCAGCCAAGATAGGAGACTTGGCCGAGAGACCCAGTACTTC.

In this sample, this clonotype turned up many times. The J gene is TRBJ1-3, the V gene TRBV20-1; D is ambiguous. CDR1 DFQATT and CDR2 SNEGSKA come from the germline V gene (reference sequence). V was pared by 3 bases and J by 0 bases, with 9 bases between. The CDR3 length is 14 residues. This chain's CDR3 is CSASKPSSGNTIYF. CDR3 coding DNA: TGCAGTGCTAGCAAGCCGAGCTCTGGAAACACCATATATTTT.

This clonotype was recorded a few times. The chain couples TRBV29-1 to TRBJ1-1; D unresolved. The germline gives CDR1 SQVTM, CDR2 ANQGSEA. This CDR3 has 18 amino acids. With 7 bases removed from V and 6 bases from J, the gap between germline ends came to 33 bases. This chain's CDR3 is CSGLDARVNTKRNPEAFF. The CDR3 DNA is TGCAGCGGATTAGACGCGCGCGTCAACACTAAAAGAAACCCTGAAGCTTTCTTT.

This clonotype was observed many times. This chain links TRBV20-1 with TRBJ2-1; 7 bases fit TRBD2. After removal of 3 bases from V and 1 base from J, the junction contained 6 bases not matched to a gene. The CDR3 spans 15 residues. Looked up from germline, CDR1 is DFQATT and CDR2 is SNEGSKA (reference sequence). The CDR3 DNA reads TGCAGTGCTAGTAGGACTAGGCCTTCCTACAATGAGCAGTTCTTC. Translated: CSASRTRPSYNEQFF.

This sequence joins TRBV9 and TRBJ2-1; TRBD2 agrees at 10 bases. The ends lost 4 bases at V and 7 bases at J; junction bases unmatched: 11. In germline, CDR1 is SGDLS, CDR2 YYNGEE. The CDR3 runs 16 residues. CDR3 DNA: TGTGCCAGCAGCCTCTCTAGGCTAGCGGGAGTTAATGAGCAGTTCTTC. Its protein product is CASSLSRLAGVNEQFF.

This clonotype showed up many times. The J gene is TRBJ1-4, the V gene TRBV28; TRBD1 might be the D (6 bases). Deletions cut 2 bases from V and 7 bases from J, with 20 bases between. CDR1 MDHEN and CDR2 SYDVKM come from the germline V gene. This CDR3 spans 17 amino acids. The CDR3 DNA reads TGTGCCAGCAGTTTACTGGAGGGGGTCAGGGCTGGTGAAAAACTGTTTTTT. This encodes CASSLLEGVRAGEKLFF.

This clonotype was found many times. This chain connects TRBV7-9 to TRBJ1-2, with 9 nucleotides matching TRBD1. The ends lost 6 bases at V and 8 bases at J; junction bases unmatched: 13. The CDR3 has 15 residues. In germline, CDR1 is SEHNR, CDR2 FQNEAQ (reference sequence). CDR3 region: CASSSNPGQGNGYTF. Written as DNA, the CDR3 is TGTGCCAGCAGTTCTAATCCGGGACAGGGTAACGGCTACACCTTC. Full variable domain (remainder filled in from reference TRBV7-9 and TRBJ1-2): DTGVSQNPRHKITKRGQNVTFRCDPISEHNRLYWYRQTLGQGPEFLTYFQNEAQLEKSRLLSDRFSAERPKGSFSTLEIQRTEQGDSAMYLCASSSNPGQGNGYTFGSGTRLTVV.

In the case of this clonotype: A much more abundant neighbour one base away suggests this may be a read error. The chain uses TRBV5-1 and TRBJ2-3, with TRBD2 identical over 7 bases. Germline CDR1 is SGHRS and CDR2 is YFSETQ. The CDR3 is 15 amino acids. The DNA of the CDR3 is TGCGCCAGCAGCTTAACTAGCGTTAGCACAGATGCGCAGTATTTT. It specifies CASSLTSVSTDAQYF.

The chain is built from TRBV20-1 and TRBJ2-3; 12 bases match TRBD2. This CDR3 has 16 amino acids. V gave up 3 bases and J gave up 3 bases; unmatched junction bases: 7. Germline V gene data show CDR1 as DFQATT and CDR2 as SNEGSKA (reference sequence). The CDR3 is CSASRTSGIVTDTQYF. Written as DNA, the CDR3 is TGCAGTGCTAGCCGGACTAGCGGGATAGTGACAGATACGCAGTATTTT.

Details on this clonotype: This may be a read error, as it is one base from a much larger clone. The chain is built from TRBV12-3 or TRBV12-4 and TRBJ1-2, with D maybe TRBD1 (6 bases). The CDR3 contains 13 residues. Trimming stripped 5 bases from V and 4 bases from J, with 11 bases between. CDR3 in DNA: TGTGCCAGCAGTCCAGGGGCTGTCTATGGCTACACCTTC. Protein product: CASSPGAVYGYTF.